These 30 T cell receptor beta chains originate from one sample sequenced in a study of CD8 T cells in ankylosing spondylitis. TCRdb re-derived calls from the 5' RACE reads in MiXCR, one entry per CDR3 protein. The top ten clones hold about a third of a sample with 270,000 or so distinct CDR3 sequences, 18% of them seen once. Sequencing was done on a sample of blood, either unsorted or a sorted T cell fraction (not recorded which). All receptors come from a male donor with ankylosing spondylitis or in good health (not recorded which).

This clonotype showed up just a few times. The rearrangement uses TRBV15 and TRBJ2-3, with 7 bases lining up with TRBD1. Unmatched junction bases numbered 10, after V lost 3 bases and J lost 1 base. Germline V gene lookup returns CDR1 LNHNV and CDR2 YYDKDF (reference sequence). This CDR3 comprises 17 residues. Here the CDR3 reads CATSSQDHRGRTDTQYF. In DNA form, the CDR3 reads TGTGCCACCAGCAGCCAAGACCACAGGGGACGCACAGATACGCAGTATTTT.

In its sample, this clonotype was seen many times. CDR3 region: CASSVAGGRVTGELFF. The CDR3 DNA reads as TGTGCCAGCAGCGTAGCCGGGGGGCGGGTCACCGGGGAGCTGTTTTTT. The chain couples TRBV9 to TRBJ2-2; a weak D match, TRBD2 (7 bases). CDR1 and CDR2 from the germline V gene are SGDLS and YYNGEE. This CDR3 spans 16 amino acids. V lost 0 bases to trimming and J lost 4 bases, with 13 bases between them.

This chain uses TRBV5-6 with TRBJ2-3; 11 bases match TRBD2. J gave up 2 bases and V 0 bases, and 5 bases lay outside the gene matches. The CDR3 runs to 17 residues. Germline V CDR1 and CDR2: SGHDT, YYEEEE. In DNA, the CDR3 is TGTGCCAGCAGCTTGGGGACTAGCGGGTACCTCACAGATACGCAGTATTTT. The encoded protein is CASSLGTSGYLTDTQYF.

The chain is built from TRBV21-1 and TRBJ2-1. TRBV21-1 is flagged as a pseudogene. This CDR3 region has 12 residues. CDR3 region: CASSKVTGEQFF. CDR3 nucleotide sequence: TGTGCCAGCAGCAAAGTTACTGGGGAGCAGTTCTTC.

This clonotype was found a few times. The chain employs TRBV27 and TRBJ2-4; D gene ambiguous. Germline lookup yields CDR1 MNHEY and CDR2 SMNVEV (reference sequence). The CDR3 totals 14 residues. Between the trimmed V and J ends, which lost 8 bases and 0 bases, there was a span of 11 bases. The CDR3 DNA reads TGTGCCAGCTCTGCGGCACTAGCCAAAAACATTCAGTACTTC. Translated, it gives CASSAALAKNIQYF.

This clonotype occurred a few times. The J gene is TRBJ1-4, the V gene TRBV9; D gene ambiguous. The V end was cut by 0 bases, the J end by 0 bases, with 9 bases between. Germline lookup yields CDR1 SGDLS and CDR2 YYNGEE. The CDR3 is 16 amino acids. The DNA of the CDR3 is TGTGCCAGCAGCGTAGGAGCAGCAGCAACTAATGAAAAACTGTTTTTT. Protein product: CASSVGAAATNEKLFF.

This clonotype was counted at least ten times. This chain links TRBV29-1 with TRBJ1-2; maybe TRBD1 (6 bases). V lost 5 bases and J 5 bases, leaving 21 bases between the germline ends. This CDR3 has 15 residues. Germline CDR1 reads SQVTM; CDR2 reads ANQGSEA. CDR3 bases: TGCAGCGTTTCCGGACAGTTCGAGGGTTCTTATGGCTACACCTTC. Translated, it gives CSVSGQFEGSYGYTF.

This clonotype was counted between two and nine times. V is TRBV7-9 and J is TRBJ2-5, with 10 bases identical to TRBD1. The CDR3 runs to 11 residues. Germline values: CDR1 SEHNR, CDR2 FQNEAQ (reference sequence). J was trimmed by 5 bases and V by 11 bases; bases with no gene match: 2. CDR3 sequence (DNA): TGTGCCGAGGACAGGGGGGAGACCCAGTACTTC. This sequence encodes CAEDRGETQYF. Full variable domain (remainder filled in from reference TRBV7-9 and TRBJ2-5): DTGVSQNPRHKITKRGQNVTFRCDPISEHNRLYWYRQTLGQGPEFLTYFQNEAQLEKSRLLSDRFSAERPKGSFSTLEIQRTEQGDSAMYLCAEDRGETQYFGPGTRLLVL.

CDR3 protein: CSVGQGDLMNTEAFF. The CDR3 bases are TGCAGCGTTGGTCAGGGGGACCTCATGAACACTGAAGCTTTCTTT. The chain is built from TRBV29-1 and TRBJ1-1; TRBD1 agrees at 7 bases. With 4 bases clipped from V and 0 bases from J, the junction kept 8 bases outside the gene matches. Germline assignment: CDR1 SQVTM and CDR2 ANQGSEA. The CDR3 contains 15 residues.

CDR3: CASSSGTGVSETQYF. The CDR3 DNA follows: TGTGCCAGCAGCTCCGGGACAGGGGTATCAGAGACCCAGTACTTC. V and J are TRBV6-1 and TRBJ2-5; 10 bases are shared with TRBD1. The CDR3 has 15 residues. Germline V gives CDR1 MNHNS, CDR2 SASEGT. The junction had 8 bases not matched to a gene; V was cut back by 6 bases and J by 4 bases.

This clonotype was counted between two and nine times. CDR3 nucleotide sequence: TGTGCCAGCAGTTTTTTGGCGGCGAACACCGGGGAGCTGTTTTTT. Amino acid sequence: CASSFLAANTGELFF. J is TRBJ2-2 and V is TRBV28; no definite D call. Germline V gene sequence: CDR1 MDHEN, CDR2 SYDVKM. The CDR3 has 15 residues. The V end lost 3 bases, the J end lost 0 bases, and 8 bases lay between the germline ends.

The chain employs TRBV29-1 and TRBJ1-6; 7 bases agree with TRBD1. The V gene's germline CDR1 is SQVTM and CDR2 ANQGSEA. V was pared by 2 bases and J by 7 bases, with 5 bases of the junction left unmatched. The CDR3 has 14 amino acids. This chain's CDR3 is CSVETGESNSPLHF. CDR3 sequence (DNA): TGCAGCGTTGAAACAGGGGAATCGAATTCACCCCTCCACTTT.

The chain joins TRBV6-2 or TRBV6-3 to TRBJ2-5, with no clear D. The CDR3 contains 12 residues. Trimming pared 2 bases from V and 3 bases from J, leaving 4 bases between. Germline V gives CDR1 MNHEY, CDR2 SVGEGT. The CDR3 region has the DNA TGTGCCAGCAGTTACGACGAAGAGACCCAGTACTTC. Translating gives CASSYDEETQYF.

There are a few counts of this clonotype. The junction departs from germline at one end; a sequencing error may be responsible. The J gene is TRBJ2-1, the V gene TRBV7-7; weak D call: TRBD1 (5 bases). The CDR3 is 14 residues long. Germline V CDR1 and CDR2: SSHAT, FNYEAQ (reference sequence). DNA of the CDR3: TGTGCTAGCAGCTCCCAAGCCAGGGTCGGGGAGCAGTTCTTC. Translating it yields CASSSQARVGEQFF.

The table lists this clonotype with many counts. The chain joins TRBV21-1 to TRBJ1-2; TRBD1 is taken as the D call from the table, unchecked against the DNA. TRBV21-1 corresponds to a pseudogene. The CDR3 has 12 residues. CDR3 residues: CANLGGSWGYTF. The DNA for the CDR3 is TGTGCCAACCTCGGGGGCTCTTGGGGCTACACCTTC.

This clonotype was detected a few times. The chain is built from TRBV29-1 and TRBJ2-7; 10 bases match TRBD2. J lost 5 bases, V lost 2 bases, and 0 bases had no gene match. The CDR3 loop spans 12 amino acids. Per the germline V gene, CDR1 is SQVTM and CDR2 is ANQGSEA. The CDR3: CSVELAGDEQYF. For the CDR3, the DNA is TGCAGCGTTGAACTAGCGGGAGACGAGCAGTACTTC.

The genes are TRBV27 and TRBJ1-3; weak D call: TRBD1 (6 bases). V was clipped by 5 bases and J by 2 bases, with 10 bases between them. Germline lookup yields CDR1 MNHEY and CDR2 SMNVEV (reference sequence). The CDR3 runs 14 residues. Here the CDR3 reads CASSTTGAGNTIYF. The CDR3 DNA is TGTGCCAGCAGTACGACAGGTGCTGGAAACACCATATATTTT.

The CDR3 loop is CSVVILYEQYF. The CDR3 DNA follows: TGCAGCGTTGTGATACTATACGAGCAGTACTTC. This chain links TRBV29-1 with TRBJ2-7, with no clear D. Trimming stripped 4 bases from V and 4 bases from J, with 8 bases between. Germline V gene sequence: CDR1 SQVTM, CDR2 ANQGSEA. The CDR3 loop spans 11 amino acids.

This sequence joins TRBV29-1 and TRBJ1-1; perhaps TRBD1 as D (5 bases). Germline CDR1 reads SQVTM; CDR2 reads ANQGSEA. The CDR3 loop spans 12 amino acids. V gave up 5 bases and J gave up 5 bases, with 12 bases separating them. This CDR3 is CSVTGSRTEAFF. The CDR3 DNA sequence: TGCAGCGTTACAGGTAGTCGGACTGAAGCTTTCTTT.

The CDR3 reads CASSLRTSGPARSYNEQFF. The CDR3 nucleotides read TGTGCCAGCAGCTTAAGGACTAGCGGGCCGGCCCGCTCCTACAATGAGCAGTTCTTC. The genes are TRBV7-8 and TRBJ2-1; 11 bases line up with TRBD2. Germline trimming cut 2 bases from V and 0 bases from J; bases unmatched to any gene: 9. The CDR3 has 19 residues. The germline V gene has CDR1 SGHVS and CDR2 FQNEAQ.

The chain links TRBV20-1 to TRBJ2-1, with a tentative D call TRBD2 (6 bases). V was trimmed by 5 bases and J by 1 base, leaving 18 bases between them. From germline, CDR1 is DFQATT and CDR2 SNEGSKA (reference sequence). The CDR3 totals 16 residues. The CDR3 loop is CSASSTSGISYNEQFF. The CDR3 coding sequence is TGCAGTGCTTCCTCGACTAGTGGGATATCCTACAATGAGCAGTTCTTC.

Remarks on this clonotype: Just one base apart from a much larger clone, this may be a read error. The chain carries TRBV4-2 and TRBJ2-1, with D possibly matching TRBD2 (5 bases). CDR1 LGHNA and CDR2 YNFKEQ come from the germline V gene. The V and J ends lost 0 bases and 6 bases respectively, with 12 bases between them. This CDR3 spans 15 amino acids. CDR3 nucleotide sequence: TGTGCCAGCAGCCAAGACAGGACCGGGGTCAATGAGCAGTTCTTC. Encoded protein: CASSQDRTGVNEQFF.

V gene TRBV6-2 or TRBV6-3 combines with J gene TRBJ2-7, with D possibly being TRBD1 or TRBD2 (5 bases each). Germline CDR1 is MNHEY and CDR2 is SVGEGT. The CDR3 contains 13 residues. Trimming took 0 bases from V and 6 from J, leaving 9 bases between them. This chain's CDR3 is CASSYSPGGEQYF. The DNA for the CDR3 is TGTGCCAGCAGTTACTCCCCTGGGGGCGAGCAGTACTTC.

In its sample, this clonotype was seen a few times. V is TRBV6-1 and J is TRBJ1-2; D is unclear. The CDR3 extends over 13 amino acids. Between the trimmed V and J ends, which lost 5 bases and 6 bases, there was a span of 13 bases. Germline V gene lookup returns CDR1 MNHNS and CDR2 SASEGT. The CDR3 sequence: CASSQYPRDGYTF. CDR3 coding DNA: TGTGCCAGCAGTCAATACCCCCGGGATGGCTACACCTTC.

The genes are TRBV29-1 and TRBJ2-1, with TRBD2 matching 8 bases. This CDR3 region has 16 residues. V dropped 0 bases and J dropped 2; count of bases not matched to a gene: 6. CDR1 SQVTM and CDR2 ANQGSEA come from the germline V gene. The CDR3 nucleotides are TGCAGCGTTGAAGAAGCGACTAGCGCGGCCTACAATGAGCAGTTCTTC. The encoded protein is CSVEEATSAAYNEQFF.

V and J are TRBV27 and TRBJ2-3; D is unclear. CDR3 length: 14 amino acids. V was clipped by 6 bases and J by 2 bases, with 12 bases between them. CDR1 MNHEY and CDR2 SMNVEV come from the germline V gene (reference sequence). CDR3: CASRVDWATDTQYF. The CDR3 region has the DNA TGTGCCAGCAGAGTGGATTGGGCCACAGATACGCAGTATTTT.

This clonotype has ten or more counts. The genes are TRBV12-3 or TRBV12-4 and TRBJ2-2; a weak D match, TRBD2 (5 bases). V lost 5 bases to trimming and J lost 1 base, with 8 bases between them. CDR3 size: 14 residues. This CDR3 is CASSPRGNTGELFF. In DNA, the CDR3 is TGTGCCAGCAGTCCCCGGGGGAACACCGGGGAGCTGTTTTTT.

This clonotype occurred once. An end of the junction does not agree with germline; a read error may underlie this. The chain employs TRBV10-3 and TRBJ2-7, with D perhaps given as TRBD1 or TRBD2 (5 bases each). The CDR3 is 13 residues long. The V gene's germline CDR1 is ENHRY and CDR2 SYGVKD. The CDR3 region has the DNA TGTGTCATCAGGAGAGGGGAATCCTACGAGCAGTACTTC. Translated, it gives CVIRRGESYEQYF.

The chain links TRBV29-1 to TRBJ2-7; 9 bases are a match to TRBD1. In germline, CDR1 is SQVTM, CDR2 ANQGSEA. The CDR3 length is 14 residues. V was pared by 7 bases and J by 3 bases, with 10 bases of the junction left unmatched. The CDR3 is CSALGQGTYYEQYF. The CDR3 DNA sequence: TGCAGCGCCCTCGGACAGGGGACCTACTACGAGCAGTACTTC.

J is TRBJ2-7 and V is TRBV10-3; D gene uncertain. Germline V gives CDR1 ENHRY, CDR2 SYGVKD. V lost 6 bases and J lost 0, with 9 bases in between. This CDR3 contains 13 residues. In nucleotides, the CDR3 is TGTGCCATCAGGGCGGTTAGCTCCTACGAGCAGTACTTC. Encoded protein: CAIRAVSSYEQYF.